This T cell receptor (beta chain) was retrieved from a study of blood T cells in healthy people across ages. The CDR3 totals 15 residues. With 3 bases removed from V and 7 bases from J, the gap between germline ends came to 15 bases. The germline gives CDR1 SNHLY, CDR2 FYNNEI. Sample-barcoded 5' priming and a J-beta primer mix drove a second PCR of roughly 6 to 12 cycles. One entry per CDR3 protein results from TCRdb running MiXCR on the 5' RACE reads. This sample has 980,000 or so distinct CDR3 sequences; 48% occur once, and the top ten carry roughly 12%. This rearrangement joins TRBV2 to TRBJ2-2; tentative D call: TRBD2 (7 bases). The TCR was taken from a man aged 25-45 years in good health. Sequencing was performed on blood. In nucleotides, the CDR3 is TGTGCCAGCAGTGAGGGGGCGGGGGTGATCGGGGAGCTGTTTTTT. It translates to CASSEGAGVIGELFF.